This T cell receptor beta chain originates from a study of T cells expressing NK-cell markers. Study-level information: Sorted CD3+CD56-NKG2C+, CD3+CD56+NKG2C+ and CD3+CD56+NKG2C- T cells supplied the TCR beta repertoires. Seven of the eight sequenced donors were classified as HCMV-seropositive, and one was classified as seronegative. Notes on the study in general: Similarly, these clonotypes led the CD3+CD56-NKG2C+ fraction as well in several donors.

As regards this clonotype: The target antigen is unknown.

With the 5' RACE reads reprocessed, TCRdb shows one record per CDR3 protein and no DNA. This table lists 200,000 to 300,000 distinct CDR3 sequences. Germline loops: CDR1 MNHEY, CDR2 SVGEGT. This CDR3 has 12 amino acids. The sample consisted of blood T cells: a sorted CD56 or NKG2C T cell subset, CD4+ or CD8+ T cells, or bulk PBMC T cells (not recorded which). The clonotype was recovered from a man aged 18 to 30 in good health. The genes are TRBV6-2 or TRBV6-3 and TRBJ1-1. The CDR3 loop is CASSRRNTEAFF.